This T cell receptor beta chain originates from a study of STAT5B mutations in CD4+ large granular lymphocyte leukemia. Trimming removed 4 bases from V and 2 bases from J; junction bases left unmatched: 10. Looked up from germline, CDR1 is GTSNPN and CDR2 is SVGIG (reference sequence). This CDR3 region has 15 residues. In the source study's methods: Lowest detectable productive clonotype frequency was 2.59 x 10-5. Some clones are missing from TCRdb's copy, which holds only in-frame ones; the method was immunoSEQ multiplex PCR. V, J and clone size are taken as reported in that table, and D and trimming were inferred from the DNA itself. The sample yields tens of thousands of clones, about 86% seen once.

The chain carries TRBV30 and TRBJ2-7, with 8 nucleotides matching TRBD2. Sequencing was done on a sample of CD4+ T cells from blood buffy coats. This clonotype originated in a human donor in good health. CDR3: CAWTRGGPITYEQYF. The CDR3 region has the DNA TGTGCCTGGACCCGGGGGGGGCCCATAACCTACGAGCAGTACTTC.